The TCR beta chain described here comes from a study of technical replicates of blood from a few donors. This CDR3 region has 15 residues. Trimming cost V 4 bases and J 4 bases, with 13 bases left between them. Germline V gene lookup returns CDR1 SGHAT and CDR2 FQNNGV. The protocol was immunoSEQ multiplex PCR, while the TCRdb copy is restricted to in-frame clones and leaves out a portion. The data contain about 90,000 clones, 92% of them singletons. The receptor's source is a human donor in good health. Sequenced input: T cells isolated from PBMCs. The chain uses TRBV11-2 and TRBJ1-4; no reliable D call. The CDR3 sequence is CASSSVRSHNEKLFF. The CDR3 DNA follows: TGTGCCAGCAGCTCGGTACGGAGTCATAATGAAAAACTGTTTTTT. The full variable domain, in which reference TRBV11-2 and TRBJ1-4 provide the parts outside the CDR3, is EAGVAQSPRYKIIEKRQSVAFWCNPISGHATLYWYQQILGQGPKLLIQFQNNGVVDDSQLPKDRFSAERLKGVDSTLKIQPAKLEDSAVYLCASSSVRSHNEKLFFGSGTQLSVL.